This T cell receptor beta chain was documented in a study of human T cells and chemical hapten exposure. Study-level background: Patients, mostly women, had alopecia areata, alopecia totalis or alopecia universalis. Overall study findings and caveats: TCRs whose frequency exceeded 1 in 1000 remained the same following DPC sensitization.

Each CDR3 protein is one row after TCRdb ran MiXCR on the RACE reads. The data show 380,000 or so distinct CDR3 sequences, approximately 5.8% seen once. The table lists this clonotype with many counts. Its target is not known. Time point in this sample: pre-sensitization, week 0. Treatment defined: therapeutic diphenylcyclopropenone sensitization with weekly scalp DPC. At patch-test visits, sampling came before the patch test. Alopecia patients deemed DPC-suitable, aged 18 to 70, excluding pregnancy. Looked up from germline, CDR1 is MNHNS and CDR2 is SASEGT. V was shortened by 4 bases and J by 0 bases, with 9 bases between the two germline ends. The CDR3 has 14 residues.

This receptor was taken from a woman under 30 with alopecia areata. Some clones in this sample may be carry-over from other donors' samples. The sequencing here drew on whole blood, taken in connection with sensitization to the hapten diphenylcyclopropenone (DPC). The V call is TRBV6-1, the J call TRBJ1-1; TRBD1 might be the D (5 bases). CDR3 amino acids: CASSAPDMNTEAFF. CDR3 nucleotide sequence: TGTGCCAGCAGTGCGCCGGACATGAACACTGAAGCTTTCTTT.